This T cell receptor beta chain originates from a study of T cell repertoires in aging, cancer and after chemotherapy. Across the study: Over several months to years, re-sampled healthy donor repertoires clearly shared clones. The whole study produced a dataset of several million TCR reads.

In regard to this clonotype: Antigen specificity is unknown.

Rearranged V-D-J TRB sequences were amplified with a mixed TRB-A/B primer pool. TCRdb re-analysed the multiplex PCR reads in MiXCR, keeping a single row per CDR3 protein. The sample carries roughly 4,300 distinct CDR3 sequences, 20% to 30% recorded once. The CDR3 is 14 residues long. Germline trimming cut 2 bases from V and 5 bases from J; bases unmatched to any gene: 6. Germline V CDR1 and CDR2: DFQATT, SNEGSKA (reference sequence). The template was genomic DNA from peripheral blood, not RNA. Study-wide findings and caveats: Rebound thymic output was suggested by rising median generation probability during chemotherapy in each cancer cohort.

Sequences were obtained from blood. The V and J genes are TRBV20-1 and TRBJ2-1; 7 nucleotides align to TRBD2. The receptor was derived from a human donor in good health. The donor label of this sample is uncertain. CDR3 DNA sequence: TGCAGTGCTAGATCGGCTAGCGGAGACAATGAGCAGTTCTTC. Translation gives CSARSASGDNEQFF.